These T cell receptor beta chains were read from a single sample in a study of CD8 T cells in ankylosing spondylitis. One entry per CDR3 protein results from TCRdb running MiXCR on the 5' RACE reads. The profile shows 800,000 to 900,000 distinct CDR3 sequences, about 11% of them singletons. The sequencing sample was made of blood, either unsorted or a sorted T cell fraction (not recorded which). These receptor sequences come from a male donor with ankylosing spondylitis. Each CDR3 is given with its conserved first and last residue. D genes are given only for firm matches. A clone size is listed for some rows: how often the clone was seen (once, few, many), or a class if it is expanded.

j_gene | v_gene | d_gene | abundance | CDR3nt | CDR3aa
TRBJ2-7 | TRBV7-8 | TRBD2 | once | TGTGCCAGCAGCTTAGAGGTGCGGGGGTTCGGCGAGCAGTACTTC | CASSLEVRGFGEQYF
TRBJ2-3 | TRBV4-2 | NA | few | TGTGCCAGCAGCCAAGTTACCAGGATGAGCACAGATACGCAGTATTTT | CASSQVTRMSTDTQYF
TRBJ2-5 | TRBV24-1 | NA | NA | TGTGCCACCAGTGATACTTGGGAGGGGGTGACCCAGTACTTC | CATSDTWEGVTQYF
TRBJ2-2 | TRBV7-3 | NA | NA | TGTGCCAGCAGCTCGGGTCGGGAGCTGTTTTTT | CASSSGRELFF
TRBJ2-2 | TRBV5-5 | NA | NA | TGTGCCAGCAGCACCCTGACCAGCACCACCATCACCGGGGAGCTGCTTTTT | CASSTLTSTTITGELLF
TRBJ1-1 | TRBV6-6 | NA | few | TGTGCCAGCAGTTACGATGTGAGTGAAGCTTTCTTT | CASSYDVSEAFF
TRBJ2-3 | TRBV11-2 | NA | few | TGTGCCAGCAGCTTAGTAGCATCGGGCGGCCTCTCTTCAACAGATACGCAGTATTTT | CASSLVASGGLSSTDTQYF
TRBJ1-2 | TRBV7-2 | TRBD1 | NA | TGTGCCAGCAGCACGGACAGGGGGCAAGTTTATGGCTACACCTTC | CASSTDRGQVYGYTF
TRBJ2-7 | TRBV4-1 | NA | few | TGCGCCAGCAGCGGAAGCCAACGGCCCGATTACGAGCAGTACTTC | CASSGSQRPDYEQYF
TRBJ2-7 | TRBV4-3 | NA | NA | TGCGCCAGCAGCCAAAGGGAGGTGGACGAGCAGTACTTC | CASSQREVDEQYF
TRBJ2-1 | TRBV7-2 | NA | few | TGTGCCAGCAGCCACCCTGTACTAGCAGCGTACAATGAGCAGTTCTTC | CASSHPVLAAYNEQFF
TRBJ2-7 | TRBV28 | NA | few | TGTGCCAGCAGTTTATCGGGACACCCCTCCTACGAGCAGTACTTC | CASSLSGHPSYEQYF
TRBJ1-4 | TRBV12-3/TRBV12-4 | TRBD1 | many | TGTGCCAGCAGTTTTCAGGGGGCGGGAGAAAAACTGTTTTTT | CASSFQGAGEKLFF
TRBJ2-7 | TRBV29-1 | NA | many | TGCAGCGTTGGTAAATACAGGGAGTTCTCCTACGAGCAGTACTTC | CSVGKYREFSYEQYF
TRBJ2-3 | TRBV7-8 | NA | NA | TGTGCCAGCAGCGTGGCCCGGGGCGGTCCCAAAAGCACAGATACGCAGTATTTT | CASSVARGGPKSTDTQYF
TRBJ2-7 | TRBV12-3/TRBV12-4 | NA | many | TGTGCCAGCAGTCCTGGGACACTCTCCTACGAGCAGTACTTC | CASSPGTLSYEQYF
TRBJ2-2 | TRBV21-1 | NA | NA | TGTGCCAGCAGCAAAGGAGAGACATTACGAGTGGGGACCGGGGAGCTGTTTTTT | CASSKGETLRVGTGELFF
TRBJ1-3 | TRBV29-1 | NA | many | TGCAGCGTTGAAGCGCCTCTCCGAGGGGGAAACACCATATATTTT | CSVEAPLRGGNTIYF
TRBJ2-3 | TRBV24-1 | TRBD1 | NA | TGTGCCACCAGTGATTTCATGCCGGGACAGTTTAGCACAGATACGCAGTATTTT | CATSDFMPGQFSTDTQYF
TRBJ2-3 | TRBV20-1 | TRBD2 | many | TGCAGTGCTCTAGAGCGGGATGATAGCACAGATACGCAGTATTTT | CSALERDDSTDTQYF
TRBJ2-3 | TRBV18 | NA | few | TGTGCCAGCTCACACAGGGTGTTAACAGATACGCAGTATTTT | CASSHRVLTDTQYF
TRBJ1-1 | TRBV12-3/TRBV12-4 | NA | few | TGTGCCAGCAGTTTCCGCAGGGGGAACACTGAAGCTTTCTTT | CASSFRRGNTEAFF
TRBJ2-5 | TRBV6-5 | NA | NA | TGTGCCAGCAGTTACGGCGGGGGCTACCAAGAGACCCAGTACTTC | CASSYGGGYQETQYF
TRBJ1-1 | TRBV20-1 | NA | many | TGCAGTGCAGGGTTCGCGGGGAACACTGAAGCTTTCTTT | CSAGFAGNTEAFF
TRBJ1-4 | TRBV12-3/TRBV12-4 | NA | NA | TGTGCCAGCGCCCAGCAGGCCTTTCTTTCGGAACTGTTTTTT | CASAQQAFLSELFF
TRBJ2-1 | TRBV6-1 | TRBD2 | few | TGTGCCAGCATTCCTAGCGGGAGGGATAGTGAGCAGTTCTTC | CASIPSGRDSEQFF
TRBJ2-1 | TRBV15 | NA | NA | TGTGCCACCAGGGCCCTTGCCCTATCCTACAATGAGCAGTTCTTC | CATRALALSYNEQFF
TRBJ2-6 | TRBV27 | NA | NA | TGTGCCAGCAGTTTGCGGCGAGCCTCTGGGGCCAACGTCCTGACTTTC | CASSLRRASGANVLTF
TRBJ2-3 | TRBV10-3 | NA | few | TGTGCCATCAGAGGGGGGGAGGTGACAGATACGCAGTATTTT | CAIRGGEVTDTQYF
TRBJ2-5 | TRBV7-6 | TRBD2 | few | TGTGCCAGCAGCTTATCGGGACTAGCGGGAGTCACGAAGACCCAGTACTTC | CASSLSGLAGVTKTQYF
TRBJ2-1 | TRBV4-1 | TRBD2 | NA | TGCGCCAGCAGCCAAGCGGGACTAGCGGGAGGTGGTGAGCAGTTCTTC | CASSQAGLAGGGEQFF
TRBJ2-2 | TRBV15 | NA | NA | TGTGCCACCAGCAGAGATGAGGTTGGAACCGGGGAGCTGTTTTTT | CATSRDEVGTGELFF
TRBJ2-5 | TRBV5-1 | NA | NA | TGCGCCAGCAGCTTCTGGGGCAGGGACGAGGAGACCCAGTACTTC | CASSFWGRDEETQYF
TRBJ1-4 | TRBV7-2 | TRBD1 | once | TGTGCCAGCAGCCCCGGTCAGGGGGCTGAAAAACTGTTTTTT | CASSPGQGAEKLFF
TRBJ2-5 | TRBV20-1 | NA | NA | TGCAGTGCTTTCTCTAGGGCCCTCAATGAGGAGACCCAGTACTTC | CSAFSRALNEETQYF